What follows is one T cell receptor (beta chain) and its context. Antigen specificity is unknown. This specimen comes from a study of response to subunit inactivated influenza vaccine. General study results and limits: The authors suggested that few new T cells are recruited per seasonal influenza vaccination.

MiXCR was run by TCRdb on the RT-PCR reads, yielding one entry per CDR3 protein. Of fewer than 800,000 distinct CDR3 sequences listed, more than 15% are singletons. V dropped 5 bases and J dropped 1 base, with 15 bases sitting between them. The germline gives CDR1 GTSNPN, CDR2 SVGIG (reference sequence). The CDR3 loop spans 15 amino acids. The V and J genes are TRBV30 and TRBJ2-1; possible D gene TRBD2, 5 bases. The clonotype originates from a man in his fifties who received an inactivated influenza vaccine. The specimen was PBMCs from blood, collected roughly 12 days after vaccination. CDR3 sequence: CAWGGDVGSYNEQFF. CDR3 DNA sequence: TGTGCCTGGGGAGGAGACGTGGGATCCTACAATGAGCAGTTCTTC.